This T cell receptor (beta chain) appears in the sequencing data of a study of blood T cell repertoires in COVID-19. Study-wide background: Spain, Italy and the United States supplied samples that represented acute and convalescent COVID-19.

TCRdb's copy holds only in-frame clones and misses some; the assay was immunoSEQ multiplex PCR. This table has 120,000 or so clones, 76% appearing once. CDR1 and CDR2 (germline): SNHLY, FYNNEI. The ends were cut back, 8 bases at V and 4 bases at J, with 15 bases in the middle. The CDR3 consists of 13 residues. The chain is built from TRBV2 and TRBJ2-7; D possibly corresponds to TRBD2 (6 bases). The TCR was taken from an elderly woman with acute or convalescent COVID-19. Sequencing used peripheral blood. The CDR3 region is CASRSAREYEQYF. As DNA, the CDR3 is TGTGCCAGCCGTTCCGCGCGGGAATACGAGCAGTACTTC. Full variable domain (outside the CDR3, taken from reference TRBV2 and TRBJ2-7): EPEVTQTPSHQVTQMGQEVILRCVPISNHLYFYWYRQILGQKVEFLVSFYNNEISEKSEIFDDQFSVERPDGSNFTLKIRSTKLEDSAMYFCASRSAREYEQYFGPGTRLTVT.